Listed below are T cell receptor beta chains from one sample, sequenced in a study of T cell repertoires in urothelial bladder cancer. TCRdb's table, derived via immunoSEQ multiplex PCR, lists solely in-frame clones and lacks some. This table holds around 2,500 clones, around 68% found once. The sequencing sample was made of bladder tissue. The receptors stem from a human donor with a benign inflammatory bladder lesion. The CDR3 runs from the conserved cysteine through the conserved F or W. A D gene is named only where the DNA matches it firmly. Clone size is not always given. Where it is, it says once, few, many or a class for expanded clones.

CDR3 length	clone size	V gene	J gene	D gene	CDR3 DNA	CDR3 protein
13	.	TRBV7-2	TRBJ1-2	.	TGTGCCAGCAGCTTAGCGTTCAGGGCTGGCTACACCTTC	CASSLAFRAGYTF
14	.	TRBV2	TRBJ1-6	.	TGTGCCAGCAGATCACGGGACTTTAATTCACCCCTCCACTTT	CASRSRDFNSPLHF
14	.	TRBV18	TRBJ1-1	.	TGTGCCAGCTCACCCTCCCGGGGGGACGCTGAAGCTTTCTTT	CASSPSRGDAEAFF
14	.	TRBV9	TRBJ2-1	.	TGTGCCAGCAGCCCGGGACTCCGCCACAATGAGCAGTTCTTC	CASSPGLRHNEQFF
13	.	TRBV11-2	TRBJ2-7	.	TGTGCCAGCAGCTTAGGACAGAACTACGAGCAGTACTTC	CASSLGQNYEQYF
14	once	TRBV7-7	TRBJ2-5	TRBD1	TGTGCCAGCAGCGCGGGACAGGGTGTAGGGACCCAGTACTTC	CASSAGQGVGTQYF
16	.	TRBV7-9	TRBJ1-2	.	TGTGCCAGCAGCCGATACCGGGACATAATTAACTATGGCTACACCTTC	CASSRYRDIINYGYTF
16	.	TRBV15	TRBJ2-3	TRBD2	TGTGCCACCAGCAGAGGACTAGCGGTAGGGGGGGATACGCAGTATTTT	CATSRGLAVGGDTQYF
13	.	TRBV7-8	TRBJ2-4	.	TGTGCCAGCAGCTTAGGGTCCAAAAACATTCAGTACTTC	CASSLGSKNIQYF
15	hyperexpanded	TRBV6-5	TRBJ2-5	.	TGTGCCACCAACCCGAATAATAACCCCGTGGAGACCCAGTACTTC	CATNPNNNPVETQYF